This T cell receptor beta chain was captured in a study of T-cell reconstitution after alpha-beta-depleted transplantation in children (dated by TCRdb to the mid-2010s). Turning to the overall study: T-cell immune reconstitution after TCRalphabeta/CD19-depleted allogeneic hematopoietic cell transplantation in children was quantitatively tracked in the study by means of TCR repertoire profiling.

This clonotype was observed a handful of times. No cognate antigen has been identified for it. One base away there is no much larger clone; base qualities are not given. The CDR3 holds 13 amino acids from the cysteine to the phenylalanine. Only CDR3 DNA is held: 39 bases, read in frame from base 1. V ends up 6 bases short and J 9 bases short, with an unmatched junction base count of 5. Libraries came from PCR. Sequencing took place on an Illumina HiSeq 2500. TCR library preparation used molecular barcoding, with unique molecular identifiers applied to normalize quantification of the TCRbeta repertoire. Through fastp at Q25 and MiXCR, TCRdb rebuilt clones from the public reads, retaining in-frame beta chains. Rows with one shared CDR3 protein collapse into an entry with the most common genes and DNA. Here the sample has just under 550,000 distinct CDR3 sequences; approximately 16% occur a single time. Of the sample, 3% to 3.5% falls within the top ten clones.

This receptor was obtained from a human donor who donated a stem cell graft to a child with acute lymphoblastic leukemia. The sample here was PBMCs from the stem cell graft donor, taken from the stem cell graft. The rearranged chain carries TRBV12-3 or TRBV12-4 and TRBJ2-1; TRBD2 fits 10 bases in the junction. The CDR3 amino acid sequence is: CASSMGLASEQFF. The sequence in DNA is TGTGCCAGCAGCATGGGACTAGCGAGTGAGCAGTTCTTC.